This TCR beta chain appears in the sequencing data of a study of read filtering for tumor transcriptome and immune sequencing (TCRdb year 2020). Turning to the overall study: The cohort was composed of 17 to 20 male and approximately 15 female patients, with a mean age of approximately 62 years and an age range of roughly 40 to 80. Per sample, about 4.05 to 10.27 million TCR-region mapped reads were obtained with IR-seq, compared with only roughly 80 to 1273 with RNA-seq. Using the same bone marrow samples, the study ran both targeted immune repertoire sequencing and bulk whole-transcriptome sequencing and then compared the TCR repertoires from each method. By revised international staging, 8 or 9 patients were R-ISS I, about 16 were R-ISS II and more than five were R-ISS III. A main aim was a read-filtering strategy for immune repertoire data, specifically whether clonotypes supported by a single read should be removed. Whole-transcriptome libraries were prepared with the TruSeq RNA Access Library Prep Kit after DNase treatment. Broad study findings and their caveats: Compared with RNA-seq, IR-seq captured clonotypes at much higher depth and more reliably, and a smaller IR-seq throughput was enough to identify most shared clonotypes. Removing single-read clonotypes increased the correlation between IR-seq and RNA-seq shared clonotype proportions. The sorted CD138-negative fraction was not purified T cells but a mixed bone marrow immune population. Single-read clonotypes made up roughly 85% of clonotypes but only 3% to 4% of total reads in IR-seq, compared with 65% to 75% of clonotypes and around 41% of reads in RNA-seq.

The CDR3 runs 16 amino acids, cysteine and phenylalanine included. Only CDR3 DNA is held: 48 bases, read in frame from base 1. CDR1 and CDR2 were assigned from the germline V gene (reference sequence) as DFQATT and SNEGSKA. The trim is 0 bases for V and 5 bases for J, with a gap of 19 bases between the germline ends. The Immunoverse kit was used to build TCR libraries from roughly 440 ng RNA, with molecular barcoded adaptors covering alpha/delta and beta/gamma chains. TCR library preparation used the same RNA that was used for transcriptome sequencing. Sequencing of the TCR libraries was done on an Illumina HiSeq 4000 with 2 x 150 cycles. For the original study's pipeline: Using MiXCR, which included quality filtering and error correction, TCR reads were aligned to human V, D, J and C references and then assembled into CDR3 clonotypes. Clonotype counts and gene usage diversity were analyzed with the tcR package in R. Raw mapping reads were checked after the RNA-seq reads had been mapped by STAR aligner version 2.5.3a onto the human GRCh37 genome. To test how sequencing depth affected the clonotypes detected, IR-seq fastq files were randomly downsampled with Seqtk 1.3. TCRdb trimmed public reads at Q25 via fastp, called clones via MiXCR and kept in-frame beta chains. Here each entry gathers all rows of one CDR3 protein and keeps the most common genes and DNA. For this entry, the V and J calls and clone size follow TCRdb and not the study's own pipeline. This sample has some 130,000 distinct CDR3 sequences in its table, and under 15% of those were observed once. The ten top clones hold 6.5% to 9% of the sample.

This clonotype was detected many times. No antigen is known for it. The record has no base qualities; no much larger clone is one base away. Bone marrow was sampled from every patient at the time of active disease. Bone marrow mononuclear cells were isolated by Ficoll-Hypaque density gradient centrifugation. CD138-negative cells were obtained by negative selection after labeling with CD138 magnetic microbeads on a MACS separator, removing myeloma plasma cells. Flow cytometry on an Attune NxT with CD138 antibodies was used to check the purity of the isolated cells. TRIzol reagent was used to extract total RNA, which was then quantified with a NanoDrop spectrophotometer. Paired RNA-seq and IR-seq were performed on each patient's CD138-negative bone marrow sample.

The rearranged segments are TRBV20-1 and TRBJ1-1; the D gene is perhaps TRBD1, from 6 matching bases. Sequenced input: a population of CD138-negative cells sorted from bone marrow. The meaning of the sample's cell subset or site label: bone marrow mononuclear cells depleted of CD138+ plasma/myeloma cells by negative magnetic selection. The origin of this receptor is a donor aged 40 or older with multiple myeloma. In nucleotides, the sequence is TGCAGTGCTAGAGATTCGGAGGGGGGTTTATGGACTGAAGCTTTCTTT. This yields the protein CSARDSEGGLWTEAFF.